Below are 8 T cell receptor beta chains sequenced from a single sample in a study of blood T cells in healthy people across ages. It was with a sample-barcoded 5' primer and a J-beta primer mix that a second PCR of roughly 7 to 12 cycles was run. TCRdb re-analysed the 5' RACE reads in MiXCR, keeping a single row per CDR3 protein. The sample includes around 690,000 distinct CDR3 sequences, roughly 53% of them seen just once. Sequencing was performed on blood. Receptor source: a man aged 60-69 years in good health.

This clonotype came up a few times. J is TRBJ2-1 and V is TRBV28; TRBD2 matches 8 bases. This CDR3 is built from 14 residues. The germline gives CDR1 MDHEN, CDR2 SYDVKM. Unmatched junction bases numbered 4, after V lost 4 bases and J lost 5 bases. CDR3 residues: CASSWAGGHNEQFF. CDR3 nucleotide sequence: TGTGCCAGCAGTTGGGCGGGGGGCCACAATGAGCAGTTCTTC.

This clonotype appeared a single time. The chain joins TRBV28 to TRBJ2-5, with D perhaps TRBD1 (6 bases). With 4 bases removed from V and 1 base from J, the gap between germline ends came to 13 bases. CDR3 length: 15 amino acids. The V gene's germline CDR1 is MDHEN and CDR2 SYDVKM. CDR3 region: CASSSRDTPQETQYF. The CDR3 DNA reads as TGTGCCAGCAGTTCCCGGGACACTCCCCAAGAGACCCAGTACTTC. The full variable domain, its missing parts supplied by reference TRBV28 and TRBJ2-5, is DVKVTQSSRYLVKRTGEKVFLECVQDMDHENMFWYRQDPGLGLRLIYFSYDVKMKEKGDIPEGYSVSREKKERFSLILESASTNQTSMYLCASSSRDTPQETQYFGPGTRLLVL.

This clonotype showed up just a few times. The V and J genes are TRBV10-1 and TRBJ1-5; D is undetermined. Germline V gene sequence: CDR1 WNHNN, CDR2 SYGVQD (reference sequence). Trimming cost V 5 bases and J 5 bases, with 10 bases left between them. The CDR3 length is 13 residues. CDR3 in DNA: TGCGCCAGCAGTACCCGGACGGATCAGCCCCAGCATTTT. It yields the protein CASSTRTDQPQHF.

The CDR3 loop is CSAISSGGTDTQYF. In DNA form, the CDR3 reads TGCAGTGCTATTAGCAGCGGGGGCACAGATACGCAGTATTTT. The chain uses TRBV20-1 and TRBJ2-3, with 7 bases matching TRBD2. The germline V gene encodes CDR1 DFQATT and CDR2 SNEGSKA (reference sequence). J lost 1 base, V lost 4 bases, and 5 bases had no gene match. There are 14 residues in the CDR3.

This clonotype has only a few counts. The rearrangement joins TRBV6-4 to TRBJ2-1; 11 nucleotides match TRBD2. This CDR3 comprises 13 residues. Unmatched junction bases numbered 2, after V lost 4 bases and J lost 9 bases. Germline CDR1 is MRHNA and CDR2 is SNTAGT. The CDR3 protein is CASSGLAGGEQFF. As DNA, the CDR3 is TGTGCCAGCAGTGGGCTAGCGGGGGGTGAGCAGTTCTTC.

V gene TRBV6-5 combines with J gene TRBJ2-7, with 7 positions matching TRBD1. The J call is in doubt because the DNA end fits TRBJ2-5 better. The CDR3 is 15 amino acids. Germline CDR1 reads MNHEY; CDR2 reads SVGAGI. CDR3 sequence reads: CASSRDRARKETQYF. The CDR3 bases are TGTGCCAGCAGTCGAGACAGGGCGCGAAAAGAGACCCAGTACTTC.

The rearrangement links TRBV20-1 to TRBJ1-1, with TRBD1 matching over 7 bases. The junction had 7 bases not matched to a gene; V was cut back by 4 bases and J by 5 bases. There are 13 residues in the CDR3. Per germline, CDR1 DFQATT and CDR2 SNEGSKA (reference sequence). CDR3 coding DNA: TGCAGTGCTATGCGACAGGGCCCGACTGAAGCTTTCTTT. Encoded protein: CSAMRQGPTEAFF.

This chain joins TRBV29-1 and TRBJ2-7, with 8 bases identical to TRBD2. CDR3 length: 15 amino acids. The junction had 8 bases not matched to a gene; V was cut back by 4 bases and J by 0 bases. Germline values: CDR1 SQVTM, CDR2 ANQGSEA. The CDR3 is CSVVLGGGISYEQYF. CDR3 DNA sequence: TGCAGCGTTGTCCTCGGGGGGGGGATCTCCTACGAGCAGTACTTC.